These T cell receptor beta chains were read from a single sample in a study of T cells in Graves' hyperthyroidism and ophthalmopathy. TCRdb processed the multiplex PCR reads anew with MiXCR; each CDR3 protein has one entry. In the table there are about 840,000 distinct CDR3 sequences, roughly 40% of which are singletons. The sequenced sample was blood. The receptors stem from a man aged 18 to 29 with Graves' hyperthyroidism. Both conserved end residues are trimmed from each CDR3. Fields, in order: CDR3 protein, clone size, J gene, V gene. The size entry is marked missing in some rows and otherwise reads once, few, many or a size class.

cdr3_aa: ASSLDRSNTEAF; clone_size: many; j_call: TRBJ1-1; v_call: TRBV5-1
cdr3_aa: ASSSTGPNQPQH; clone_size: many; j_call: TRBJ1-5; v_call: TRBV7-2
cdr3_aa: SARAQSNQPQH; clone_size: many; j_call: TRBJ1-5; v_call: TRBV20-1
cdr3_aa: ASSQDWAAGGYT; clone_size: NA; j_call: TRBJ1-2; v_call: TRBV14
cdr3_aa: ASSLSTGGGYT; clone_size: many; j_call: TRBJ1-2; v_call: TRBV7-6
cdr3_aa: ASSLSQGYYGYT; clone_size: few; j_call: TRBJ1-2; v_call: TRBV7-2
cdr3_aa: ASSLGPDLEAF; clone_size: NA; j_call: TRBJ1-1; v_call: TRBV9
cdr3_aa: ASSYRTGGNQPQH; clone_size: few; j_call: TRBJ1-5; v_call: TRBV6-1
cdr3_aa: ASSIGSSTEAF; clone_size: many; j_call: TRBJ1-1; v_call: TRBV19
cdr3_aa: ASSVEGTGPGNTIY; clone_size: NA; j_call: TRBJ1-3; v_call: TRBV9
cdr3_aa: AISGLGNYEH; clone_size: NA; j_call: TRBJ1-5; v_call: TRBV10-3
cdr3_aa: ASSYSGQGDYGYT; clone_size: few; j_call: TRBJ1-2; v_call: TRBV5-4
cdr3_aa: SVARGPTHTGELF; clone_size: many; j_call: TRBJ2-2; v_call: TRBV29-1
cdr3_aa: ASSDGHLDNKAGNTIY; clone_size: NA; j_call: TRBJ1-3; v_call: TRBV9
cdr3_aa: ASSHDTGGRTEAF; clone_size: few; j_call: TRBJ1-1; v_call: TRBV7-9
cdr3_aa: ASSQELTEFSYEQY; clone_size: NA; j_call: TRBJ2-7; v_call: TRBV4-2
cdr3_aa: ASSLDLLANTGELF; clone_size: NA; j_call: TRBJ2-2; v_call: TRBV11-3
cdr3_aa: ASRDPGGVSTEAF; clone_size: NA; j_call: TRBJ1-1; v_call: TRBV6-6
cdr3_aa: ASSIPFLRGEKLF; clone_size: NA; j_call: TRBJ1-4; v_call: TRBV19
cdr3_aa: ASSTDRDSPTHEQY; clone_size: NA; j_call: TRBJ2-7; v_call: TRBV19
cdr3_aa: ASSFGGGGDTQY; clone_size: NA; j_call: TRBJ2-3; v_call: TRBV7-9
cdr3_aa: ASRLTGLTEAF; clone_size: few; j_call: TRBJ1-1; v_call: TRBV5-6
cdr3_aa: SAIGNNSPLH; clone_size: many; j_call: TRBJ1-6; v_call: TRBV20-1
cdr3_aa: ASSQVGDGKLF; clone_size: few; j_call: TRBJ1-4; v_call: TRBV4-1
cdr3_aa: ASSTDRGANYGYT; clone_size: NA; j_call: TRBJ1-2; v_call: TRBV5-6
cdr3_aa: ASSTGQGAQPQH; clone_size: many; j_call: TRBJ1-5; v_call: TRBV12-3/TRBV12-4
cdr3_aa: SVGAGQGDLNYGYT; clone_size: NA; j_call: TRBJ1-2; v_call: TRBV29-1
cdr3_aa: ASQEQGRSGANVLT; clone_size: NA; j_call: TRBJ2-6; v_call: TRBV10-3
cdr3_aa: ASSYSMERGQTQY; clone_size: many; j_call: TRBJ2-5; v_call: TRBV6-6
cdr3_aa: ASGLGNADTQY; clone_size: NA; j_call: TRBJ2-3; v_call: TRBV12-5
cdr3_aa: ASRDSNTEAF; clone_size: NA; j_call: TRBJ1-1; v_call: TRBV5-1
cdr3_aa: AISEISFSTGELF; clone_size: few; j_call: TRBJ2-2; v_call: TRBV10-3
cdr3_aa: ASSFGGLQETQY; clone_size: NA; j_call: TRBJ2-5; v_call: TRBV7-2
cdr3_aa: SVGPVAYEQY; clone_size: once; j_call: TRBJ2-7; v_call: TRBV29-1
cdr3_aa: ASSPPSSTEAF; clone_size: NA; j_call: TRBJ1-1; v_call: TRBV6-1
cdr3_aa: SVERPNTEAF; clone_size: many; j_call: TRBJ1-1; v_call: TRBV29-1
cdr3_aa: ASSLAGALHPYEQY; clone_size: few; j_call: TRBJ2-7; v_call: TRBV19
cdr3_aa: ASGRIRGTSYEQY; clone_size: NA; j_call: TRBJ2-7; v_call: TRBV4-3
cdr3_aa: ASSYSRDRGLGDTEAF; clone_size: NA; j_call: TRBJ1-1; v_call: TRBV6-1
cdr3_aa: ASSPRDRATYEQY; clone_size: few; j_call: TRBJ2-7; v_call: TRBV2
cdr3_aa: ASSLVGNSGANVLT; clone_size: NA; j_call: TRBJ2-6; v_call: TRBV11-1
cdr3_aa: ASIARGGGTEAF; clone_size: once; j_call: TRBJ1-1; v_call: TRBV5-4
cdr3_aa: ASSQFSGSYEQY; clone_size: NA; j_call: TRBJ2-7; v_call: TRBV4-3
cdr3_aa: ASSGRTRDSGANVLT; clone_size: NA; j_call: TRBJ2-6; v_call: TRBV2